This entry is about one T cell receptor (beta chain). The antigen is undetermined. The ends lost 0 bases at V and 5 bases at J; junction bases unmatched: 7. The CDR3 has 16 amino acids. Germline CDR1 is SGDLS and CDR2 is YYNGEE. The data were taken from a study of T cell responses to AZD1222 COVID-19 vaccine. For the study at large: Investigators merged groups given second doses at roughly 4 or roughly 12 weeks. Study findings and constraints: Repertoire samples came only from after the peak T cell response. Reports say nearly half of spike-specific TCRs go after unmutated variant regions. Among vaccine-associated CD4 TCRs, coverage spanned spike, with dominance at 160-218 and 743-854.

Measured with immunoSEQ multiplex PCR; TCRdb has only the in-frame clones, and not every one. The sample gives some 150,000 clones, around 94% of which show up once; around 1.3% is in the top ten. This TCR came from an adult in good health. This sequence joins TRBV9 and TRBJ2-3; 9 nucleotides agree with TRBD2. This sample comprised peripheral blood, obtained on day 0 of AZD1222 vaccination. The CDR3 DNA reads TGTGCCAGCAGCGTAGAGGCGGGAGGGTGGATAGATACGCAGTATTTT. This encodes CASSVEAGGWIDTQYF.